This T cell receptor beta chain was sequenced during a study of T-cell reconstitution after alpha-beta-depleted transplantation in children. The CDR3 sequence is 15 residues long. Trimming removed 2 bases at V and 0 bases at J, with 9 bases between. Germline V gene lookup returns CDR1 MNHEY and CDR2 SVGAGI. TCRbeta library construction was performed incorporating unique molecular identifiers. TCRdb re-derived calls from the PCR reads in MiXCR, one entry per CDR3 protein. Of some 340,000 distinct CDR3 sequences in the sample, 10% were seen once. The sample was PBMCs from the stem cell graft donor, taken from the stem cell graft. The TCR sequence derives from a human donor who donated a stem cell graft to a child with acute lymphoblastic leukemia. The chain links TRBV6-5 to TRBJ2-3; possibly TRBD1 for D (5 bases). The CDR3 coding sequence is TGTGCCAGCAGTTACGGGGCGTCTAGCACAGATACGCAGTATTTT. Translating gives CASSYGASSTDTQYF.